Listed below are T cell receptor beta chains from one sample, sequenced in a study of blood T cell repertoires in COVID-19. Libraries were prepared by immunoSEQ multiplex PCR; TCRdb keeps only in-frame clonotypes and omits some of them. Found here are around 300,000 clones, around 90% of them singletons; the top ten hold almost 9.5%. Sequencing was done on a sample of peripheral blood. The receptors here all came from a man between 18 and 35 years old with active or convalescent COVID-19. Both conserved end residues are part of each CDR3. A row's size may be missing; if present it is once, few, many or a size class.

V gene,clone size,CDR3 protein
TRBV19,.,CASGNRGTNEKLFF
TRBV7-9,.,CASSLDSSYSYNSPLHF
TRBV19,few,CASSVRGSTEAFF
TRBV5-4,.,CASSSGTYRGFDGYGYTF
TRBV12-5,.,CASGLVAEMNTEAFF
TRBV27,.,CASSQVEGEQYF
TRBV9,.,CASSVNPGLANDEQYF
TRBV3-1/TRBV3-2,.,CASSQVTGTYGYTF
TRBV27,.,CASSSRLWDEQFF
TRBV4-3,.,CASSPSTGGYTIYF
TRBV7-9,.,CASSFRETWYEQFF
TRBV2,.,CASSAGERGNQPQHF
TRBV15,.,CATSRDGTGQVYSPGYGYTF
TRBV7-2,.,CASTEEVVGGTGELFF
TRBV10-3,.,CAISGSSGYTDTQYF
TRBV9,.,CASSVGERGGYNEQFF